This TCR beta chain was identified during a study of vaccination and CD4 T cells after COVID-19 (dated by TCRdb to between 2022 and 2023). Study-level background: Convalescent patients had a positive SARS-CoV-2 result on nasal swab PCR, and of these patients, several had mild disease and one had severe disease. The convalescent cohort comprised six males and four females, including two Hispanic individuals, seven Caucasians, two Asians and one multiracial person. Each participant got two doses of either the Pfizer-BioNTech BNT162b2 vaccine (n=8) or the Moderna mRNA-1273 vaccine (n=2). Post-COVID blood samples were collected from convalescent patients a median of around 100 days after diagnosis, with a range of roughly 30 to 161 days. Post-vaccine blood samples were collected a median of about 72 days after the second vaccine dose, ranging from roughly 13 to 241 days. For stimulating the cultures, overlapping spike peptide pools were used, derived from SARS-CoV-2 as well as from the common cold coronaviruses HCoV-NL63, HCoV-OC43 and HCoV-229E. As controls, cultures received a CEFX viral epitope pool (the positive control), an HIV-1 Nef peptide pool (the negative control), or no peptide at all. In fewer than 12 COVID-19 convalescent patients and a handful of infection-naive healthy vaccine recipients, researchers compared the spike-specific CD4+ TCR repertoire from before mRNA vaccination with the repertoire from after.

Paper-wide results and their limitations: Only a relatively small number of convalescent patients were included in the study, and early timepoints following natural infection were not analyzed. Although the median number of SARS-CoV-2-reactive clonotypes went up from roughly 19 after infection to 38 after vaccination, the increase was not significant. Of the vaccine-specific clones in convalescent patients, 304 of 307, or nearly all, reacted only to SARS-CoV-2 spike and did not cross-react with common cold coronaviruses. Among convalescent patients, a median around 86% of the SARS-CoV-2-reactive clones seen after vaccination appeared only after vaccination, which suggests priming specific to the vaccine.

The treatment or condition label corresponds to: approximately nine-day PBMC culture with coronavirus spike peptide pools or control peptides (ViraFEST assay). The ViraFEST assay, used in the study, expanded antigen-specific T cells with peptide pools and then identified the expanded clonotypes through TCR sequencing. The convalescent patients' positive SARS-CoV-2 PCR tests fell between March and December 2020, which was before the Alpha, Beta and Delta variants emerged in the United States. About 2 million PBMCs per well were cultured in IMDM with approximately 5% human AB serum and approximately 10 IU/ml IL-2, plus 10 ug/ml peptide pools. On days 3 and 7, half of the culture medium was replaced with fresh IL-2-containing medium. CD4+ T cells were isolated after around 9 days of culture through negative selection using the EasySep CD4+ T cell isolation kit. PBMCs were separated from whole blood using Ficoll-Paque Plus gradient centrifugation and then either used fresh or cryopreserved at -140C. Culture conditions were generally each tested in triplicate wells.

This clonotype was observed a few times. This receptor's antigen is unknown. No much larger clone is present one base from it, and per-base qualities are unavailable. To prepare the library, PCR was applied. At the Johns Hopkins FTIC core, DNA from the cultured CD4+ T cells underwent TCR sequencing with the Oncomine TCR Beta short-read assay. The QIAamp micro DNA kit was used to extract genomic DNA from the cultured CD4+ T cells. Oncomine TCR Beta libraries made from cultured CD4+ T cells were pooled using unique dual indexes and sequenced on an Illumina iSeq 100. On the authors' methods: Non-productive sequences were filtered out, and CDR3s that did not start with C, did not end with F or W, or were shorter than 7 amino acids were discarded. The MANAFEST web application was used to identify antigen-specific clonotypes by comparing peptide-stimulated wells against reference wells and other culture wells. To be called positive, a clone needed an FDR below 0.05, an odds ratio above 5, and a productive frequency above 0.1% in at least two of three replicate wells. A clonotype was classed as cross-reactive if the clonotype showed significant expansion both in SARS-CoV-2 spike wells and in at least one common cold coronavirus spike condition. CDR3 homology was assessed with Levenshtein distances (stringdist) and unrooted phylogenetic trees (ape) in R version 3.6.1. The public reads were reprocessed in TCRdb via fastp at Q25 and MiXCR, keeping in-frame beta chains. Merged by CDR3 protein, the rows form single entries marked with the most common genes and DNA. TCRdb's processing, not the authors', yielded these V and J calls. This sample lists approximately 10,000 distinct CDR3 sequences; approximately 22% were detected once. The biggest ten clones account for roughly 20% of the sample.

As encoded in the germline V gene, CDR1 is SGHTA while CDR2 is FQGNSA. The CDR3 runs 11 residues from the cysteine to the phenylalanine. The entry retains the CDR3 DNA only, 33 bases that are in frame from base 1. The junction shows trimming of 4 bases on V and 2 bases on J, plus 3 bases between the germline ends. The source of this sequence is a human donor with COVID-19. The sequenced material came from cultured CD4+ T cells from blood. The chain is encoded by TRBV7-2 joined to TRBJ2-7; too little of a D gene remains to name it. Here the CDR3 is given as CASSSAYEQYF. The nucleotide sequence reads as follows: TGTGCCAGCAGCTCGGCCTACGAGCAGTACTTC. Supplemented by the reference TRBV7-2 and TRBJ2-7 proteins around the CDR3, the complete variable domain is GAGVSQSPSNKVTEKGKDVELRCDPISGHTALYWYRQSLGQGLEFLIYFQGNSAPDKSGLPSDRFSAERTGGSVSTLTIQRTQQEDSAVYLCASSSAYEQYFGPGTRLTVT.